This T cell receptor beta chain was sequenced during a study of blood T cell repertoires in COVID-19. Whole-study context: PBMCs, B-cell-depleted T cells, or T cells provided the cDNA or gDNA that made up the material.

In the original workflow: Estimation of nucleated cell counts was performed using reference gene primer amplification. Profiling relied on immunoSEQ multiplex PCR, and the TCRdb table lists in-frame clones only, not all of them. The V and J calls and the clone size are those of that table, but D and trimming were determined from the DNA. The table includes under 250,000 clones, approximately 80% detected once. Sequencing was carried out using peripheral blood. The source of this sequence is a woman between 70 and 85 years old with acute or convalescent COVID-19.

Here the CDR3 reads CASSSQGYQPQHF. The CDR3 coding sequence is TGTGCCAGCAGCTCACAGGGGTACCAGCCCCAGCATTTT. V and J are TRBV7-8 and TRBJ1-5; 7 positions match TRBD1. The CDR3 contains 13 residues. J lost 7 bases, V lost 4 bases, and 4 bases had no gene match. CDR1 and CDR2 (germline): SGHVS, FQNEAQ.